The 5 T cell receptor beta chains listed next were all sequenced from one sample in a study of early T cells in non-severe SARS-CoV-2 infection. In TCRdb, the 5' RACE reads were re-called with MiXCR into one record per CDR3 protein. Of about 53,000 distinct CDR3 sequences in the sample, about 12% were seen once. Here the sequenced sample was whole blood, taken at baseline. The receptors derive from an adult who was a healthcare worker with PCR-confirmed SARS-CoV-2 infection or an uninfected control (not recorded which).

This CDR3 is CSAGRDYQPQHF. CDR3 DNA: TGCAGTGCCGGGCGGGACTATCAGCCCCAGCATTTT. The chain combines TRBV20-1 with TRBJ1-5; perhaps TRBD1 as D (5 bases). The CDR3 is made up of 12 amino acids. V lost 6 bases and J lost 5, with 11 bases in between. CDR1 and CDR2 (germline): DFQATT, SNEGSKA (reference sequence).

This rearrangement joins TRBV7-6 to TRBJ2-5; 8 nucleotides agree with TRBD2. This CDR3 region has 15 residues. V lost 2 bases to trimming and J lost 5 bases; unmatched junction nucleotides: 7. Germline V gene sequence: CDR1 SGHVS, CDR2 FNYEAQ. The CDR3 region has the DNA TGTGCCAGCAGCTTAAGTCTAGCGGGTGGGGAGACCCAGTACTTC. It codes for CASSLSLAGGETQYF. Variable domain in full (rest from reference TRBV7-6 and TRBJ2-5): GAGVSQSPRYKVTKRGQDVALRCDPISGHVSLYWYRQALGQGPEFLTYFNYEAQQDKSGLPNDRFSAERPEGSISTLTIQRTEQRDSAMYRCASSLSLAGGETQYFGPGTRLLVL.

There are a few counts of this clonotype. This chain links TRBV4-3 with TRBJ1-2; D remains ambiguous. The CDR3 contains 13 residues. The V end was cut by 0 bases, the J end by 2 bases, with 4 bases between. In germline, CDR1 is LGHNA, CDR2 YSLEER. The chain's CDR3 is CASSQDVNYGYTF. CDR3 DNA: TGCGCCAGCAGCCAAGACGTCAACTATGGCTACACCTTC.

In this sample, this clonotype turned up many times. This chain links TRBV7-9 with TRBJ2-1; D not resolved. Germline V lookup: CDR1 SEHNR, CDR2 FQNEAQ (reference sequence). This CDR3 has 11 amino acids. V shed 3 bases and J shed 8 bases, with 5 bases lying between them. CDR3 amino acids: CASSFRYEQFF. For the CDR3, the DNA is TGTGCCAGCAGCTTTAGGTATGAGCAGTTCTTC.

The chain has TRBV6-2 or TRBV6-3 and TRBJ2-5, with 7 bases that match TRBD2. Germline V gives CDR1 MNHEY, CDR2 SVGEGT. V trimming: 0 bases; J trimming: 10 bases; junction bases outside the gene matches: 5. This CDR3 is 13 amino acids long. The CDR3 reads CASSYSPSGVQYF. Here the CDR3 DNA reads TGTGCCAGCAGTTACTCACCTAGCGGAGTCCAGTACTTC.